Listed here is a single T cell receptor (beta chain). Its antigen is unidentified. Unique molecular identifiers tagged the TCR beta cDNA libraries. TCRdb analysed the PCR reads with MiXCR anew, one entry per CDR3 protein. Of roughly 620,000 distinct CDR3 sequences in the sample, around 44% are singletons; the top ten hold 1.7%. The data are from a study of post-analysis software for immune sequencing data. Study as a whole: Patients with relapsing-remitting, secondary progressive and progressive-relapsing multiple sclerosis courses were all represented.

General study results and limits: The authors found that F measure strongly co-clustered same-batch samples. There was significantly lower normalized Chao1 diversity in multiple sclerosis patients than in controls.

Sequences were obtained from blood. The receptor was derived from a girl under 18 with multiple sclerosis.

The DNA for the CDR3 is TGCGCCAGCAGCCAAGCCCAGGCGACGCTAGGCCTAGACGAGCAGTACTTC. It specifies CASSQAQATLGLDEQYF. V usage is TRBV4-1 and J usage is TRBJ2-7; no clear D. Germline V gene lookup returns CDR1 MGHRA and CDR2 YSYEKL. The CDR3 loop spans 17 amino acids. Trimming stripped 1 base from V and 5 bases from J, with 21 bases between.